This record looks at one TCR beta chain sequence and its context. The antigen is undetermined. The sample belongs to a study of cytomegalovirus exposure and HLA in healthy donors. Study-level results: There were some V segments, including TRBV6-2 and TRBV6-3, excluded as indistinguishable. There were over 150 TCR beta chains listed as cytomegalovirus-associated.

The CDR3 spans 14 residues. The V end was cut by 5 bases, the J end by 1 base, with 11 bases between. CDR1 and CDR2 (germline): LGHNA, YNFKEQ. PCR amplification relied on 60 Vbeta primers (plus 13 Jbeta primers). The method was immunoSEQ multiplex PCR; TCRdb's version includes in-frame clones alone and lacks a portion of them. The sample contains some 70,000 clones, 75% to 85% of which appear only once. Sequenced sample: PBMCs. V gene TRBV4-2 combines with J gene TRBJ1-1; D unresolved. This TCR was sampled from a man in his late teens or twenties in good health and CMV-seropositive. The CDR3 region has the DNA TGTGCCAGCAGCTCGCCCGAGTGGAACACTGAAGCTTTCTTT. This gives the protein CASSSPEWNTEAFF.